This T cell receptor (beta chain) was sequenced during a study of response to subunit inactivated influenza vaccine. The CDR3 runs to 14 residues. Per the germline V gene, CDR1 is ENHRY and CDR2 is SYGVKD. V dropped 7 bases and J dropped 0 bases, with 10 bases sitting between them. This clonotype was found a few times. A single record per CDR3 protein comes from TCRdb applying MiXCR to the RT-PCR reads. This table has approximately 520,000 distinct CDR3 sequences, roughly 27% appearing once. V gene TRBV10-3 combines with J gene TRBJ1-3, with D possibly being TRBD1 (6 bases). Sequenced here: CD4+ T cells sorted from PBMCs, sampled more than 4 days after vaccination. This receptor was obtained from a man aged 45 to 65 who received an inactivated influenza vaccine. CDR3 in amino acids: CAITGDNSGNTIYF. The CDR3 DNA reads as TGTGCCATCACTGGGGACAACTCTGGAAACACCATATATTTT.